These 4 T cell receptor beta chains were sequenced from one sample in a study of control samples from healthy donors and cancer patients (dated by TCRdb to about 2020). Libraries were made using the immunoSEQ multiplex PCR assay. The table comes from immuneACCESS by way of TCRdb, which keeps in-frame sequences with V and J called. Part of the clones is missing from these tables; in studies checked, under half for an unresolved V gene and the rest for unknown reasons. The sample table lists about 70,000 clones, 84% of them with a count of one. The top ten constitute over 25% of the sample. Sequenced material: blood. The receptors derive from a man in his fifties in good health.

V gene TRBV6-5 combines with J gene TRBJ2-7; maybe TRBD1 (5 bases). Per germline, CDR1 MNHEY and CDR2 SVGAGI. The CDR3 loop spans 14 amino acids. Deletions cut 6 bases from V and 3 bases from J, with 15 bases between. The CDR3 nucleotides are TGTGCCAGCAGCACTCGGGCAGGGTACTACGAGCAGTACTTC. It translates to CASSTRAGYYEQYF.

The rearrangement uses TRBV6-5 and TRBJ1-2, with D possibly TRBD1 on 6 matching bases. V lost 6 bases to trimming and J lost 5 bases, with 19 bases between them. The CDR3 contains 15 residues. Germline assignment: CDR1 MNHEY and CDR2 SVGAGI. CDR3 residues: CASSFLGGTEYGYTF. The CDR3 nucleotides read TGTGCCAGCAGCTTTCTGGGGGGCACAGAATATGGCTACACCTTC.

The V call is TRBV11-3, the J call TRBJ2-7; 7 bases line up with TRBD1. The CDR3 sequence is 15 residues long. V lost 1 base, J lost 7 bases, and 10 bases stayed unmatched. CDR1 and CDR2 (germline): SGHNT, YENEEA. Here the CDR3 reads CASSLGGQFSREQYF. In DNA, the CDR3 is TGTGCCAGCAGCTTAGGGGGACAGTTTTCTCGGGAGCAGTACTTC. Full variable domain (missing parts from reference TRBV11-3 and TRBJ2-7): EAGVVQSPRYKIIEKKQPVAFWCNPISGHNTLYWYLQNLGQGPELLIRYENEEAVDDSQLPKDRFSAERLKGVDSTLKIQPAELGDSAVYLCASSLGGQFSREQYFGPGTRLTVT.

V usage is TRBV24-1 and J usage is TRBJ2-7; 8 bases align to TRBD2. CDR1 and CDR2 from the germline V gene are KGHDR and SFDVKD. The CDR3 has 14 amino acids. The J segment lost 5 bases and the V segment lost 9 bases, leaving 11 bases of the junction unmatched. The CDR3 reads CATSSPGGRNEQYF. CDR3 DNA sequence: TGTGCCACCTCGTCTCCGGGAGGGCGGAACGAGCAGTACTTC.